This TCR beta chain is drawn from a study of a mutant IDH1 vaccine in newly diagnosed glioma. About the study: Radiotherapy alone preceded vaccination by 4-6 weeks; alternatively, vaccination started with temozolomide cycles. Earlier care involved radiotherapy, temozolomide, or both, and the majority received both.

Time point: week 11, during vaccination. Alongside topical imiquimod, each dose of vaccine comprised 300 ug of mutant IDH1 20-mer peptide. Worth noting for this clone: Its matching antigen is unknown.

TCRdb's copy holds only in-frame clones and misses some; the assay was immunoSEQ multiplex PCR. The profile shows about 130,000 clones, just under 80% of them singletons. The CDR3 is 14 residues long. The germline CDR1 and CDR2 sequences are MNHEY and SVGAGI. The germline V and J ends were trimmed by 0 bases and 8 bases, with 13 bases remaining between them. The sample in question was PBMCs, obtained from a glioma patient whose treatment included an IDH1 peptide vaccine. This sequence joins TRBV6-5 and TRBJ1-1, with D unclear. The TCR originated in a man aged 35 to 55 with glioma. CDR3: CASSYSGSGTEAFF. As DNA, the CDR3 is TGTGCCAGCAGTTACTCGGGTTCAGGCACGGAAGCTTTCTTT.